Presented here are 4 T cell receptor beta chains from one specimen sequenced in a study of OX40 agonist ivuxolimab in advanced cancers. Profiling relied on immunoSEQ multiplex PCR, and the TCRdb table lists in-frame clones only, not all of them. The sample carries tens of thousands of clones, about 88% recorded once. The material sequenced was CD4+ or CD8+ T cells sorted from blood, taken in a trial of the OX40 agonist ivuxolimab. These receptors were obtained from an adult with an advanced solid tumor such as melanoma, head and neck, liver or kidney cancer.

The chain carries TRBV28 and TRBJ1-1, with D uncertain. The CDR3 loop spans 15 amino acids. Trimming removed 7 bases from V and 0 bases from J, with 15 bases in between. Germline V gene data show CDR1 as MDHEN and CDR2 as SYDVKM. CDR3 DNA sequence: TGTGCCAGCAACGGGGAGAGGGAAATGAACACTGAAGCTTTCTTT. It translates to CASNGEREMNTEAFF.

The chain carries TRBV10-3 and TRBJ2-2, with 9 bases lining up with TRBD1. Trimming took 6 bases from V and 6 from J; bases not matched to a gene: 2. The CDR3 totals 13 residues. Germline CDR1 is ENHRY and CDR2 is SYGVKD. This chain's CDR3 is CAIRGQGPGELFF. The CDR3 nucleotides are TGTGCCATCAGGGGACAGGGACCCGGGGAGCTGTTTTTT.

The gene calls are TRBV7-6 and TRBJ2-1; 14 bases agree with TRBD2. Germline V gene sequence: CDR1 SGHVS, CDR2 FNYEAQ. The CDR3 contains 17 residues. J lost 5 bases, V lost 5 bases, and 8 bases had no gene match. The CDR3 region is CASSPGLAGGLNNEQFF. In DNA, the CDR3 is TGTGCCAGCAGCCCCGGACTAGCGGGAGGTCTTAACAATGAGCAGTTCTTC.

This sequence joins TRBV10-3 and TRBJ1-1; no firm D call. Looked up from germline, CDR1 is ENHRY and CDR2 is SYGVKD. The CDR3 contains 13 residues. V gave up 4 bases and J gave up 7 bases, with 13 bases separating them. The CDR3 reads CAISAVEADEAFF. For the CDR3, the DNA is TGTGCCATCAGTGCGGTGGAGGCTGATGAAGCTTTCTTT.